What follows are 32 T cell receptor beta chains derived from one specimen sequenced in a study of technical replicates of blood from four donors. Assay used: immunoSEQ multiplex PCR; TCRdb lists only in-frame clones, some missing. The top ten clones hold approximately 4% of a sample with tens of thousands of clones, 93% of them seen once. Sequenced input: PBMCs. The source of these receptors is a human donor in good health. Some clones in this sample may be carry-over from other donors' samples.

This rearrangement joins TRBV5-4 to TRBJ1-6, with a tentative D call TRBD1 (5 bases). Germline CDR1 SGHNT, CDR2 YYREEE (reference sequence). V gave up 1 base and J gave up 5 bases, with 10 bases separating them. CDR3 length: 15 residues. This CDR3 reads CASSLRGLDNSPLHF. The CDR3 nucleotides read TGTGCCAGCAGCTTGAGGGGTCTCGATAATTCACCCCTCCACTTT.

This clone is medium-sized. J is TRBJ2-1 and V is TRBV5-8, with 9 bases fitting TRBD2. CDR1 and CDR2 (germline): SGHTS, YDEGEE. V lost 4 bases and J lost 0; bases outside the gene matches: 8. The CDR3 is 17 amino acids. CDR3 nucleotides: TGTGCCAGCAGCCCGGATCTAGCGGGGAGCTCCTACAATGAGCAGTTCTTC. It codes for CASSPDLAGSSYNEQFF.

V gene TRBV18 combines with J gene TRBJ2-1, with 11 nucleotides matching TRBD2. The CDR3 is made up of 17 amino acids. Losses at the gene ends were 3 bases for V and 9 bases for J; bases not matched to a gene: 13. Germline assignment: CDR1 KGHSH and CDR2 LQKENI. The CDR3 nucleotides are TGTGCCAGCTCACCGCGCGAGTTTAGCGGGAGGGCCACTGAGCAGTTCTTC. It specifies CASSPREFSGRATEQFF.

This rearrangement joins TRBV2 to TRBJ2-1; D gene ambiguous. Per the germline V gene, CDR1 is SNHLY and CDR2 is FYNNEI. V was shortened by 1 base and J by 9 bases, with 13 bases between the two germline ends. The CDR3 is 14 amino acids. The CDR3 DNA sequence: TGTGCCAGCAGTGAAGACGCCGCCTCGGGTGAGCAGTTCTTC. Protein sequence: CASSEDAASGEQFF.

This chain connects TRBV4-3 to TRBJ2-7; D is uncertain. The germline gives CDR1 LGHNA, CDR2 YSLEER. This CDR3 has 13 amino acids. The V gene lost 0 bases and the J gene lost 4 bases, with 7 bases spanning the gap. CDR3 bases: TGCGCCAGCAGCCAAGAGAGGCGATACGAGCAGTACTTC. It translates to CASSQERRYEQYF.

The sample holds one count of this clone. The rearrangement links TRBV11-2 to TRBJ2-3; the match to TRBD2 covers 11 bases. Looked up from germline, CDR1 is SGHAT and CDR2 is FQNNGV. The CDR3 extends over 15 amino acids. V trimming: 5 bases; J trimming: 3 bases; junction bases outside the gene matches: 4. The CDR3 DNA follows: TGTGCCAGCAGCATAACTAGCGGGGGTACAGATACGCAGTATTTT. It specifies CASSITSGGTDTQYF.

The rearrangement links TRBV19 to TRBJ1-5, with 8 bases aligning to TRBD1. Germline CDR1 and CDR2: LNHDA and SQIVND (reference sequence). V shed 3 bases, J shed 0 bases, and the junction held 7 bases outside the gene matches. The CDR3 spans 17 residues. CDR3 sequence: CASSILRTGYSNQPQHF. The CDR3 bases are TGTGCCAGTAGTATCCTCAGGACAGGGTATAGCAATCAGCCCCAGCATTTT.

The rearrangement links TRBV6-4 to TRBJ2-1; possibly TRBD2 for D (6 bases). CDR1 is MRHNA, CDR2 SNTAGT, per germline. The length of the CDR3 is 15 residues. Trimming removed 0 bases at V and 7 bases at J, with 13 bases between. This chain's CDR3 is CASSDSGGAVNEQFF. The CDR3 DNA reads TGTGCCAGCAGTGACTCAGGCGGGGCCGTGAATGAGCAGTTCTTC.

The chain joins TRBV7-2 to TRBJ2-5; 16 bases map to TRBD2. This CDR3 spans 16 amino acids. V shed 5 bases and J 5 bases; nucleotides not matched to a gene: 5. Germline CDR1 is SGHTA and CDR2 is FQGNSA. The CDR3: CASSDGTSGRVETQYF. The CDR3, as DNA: TGTGCCAGCAGCGATGGGACTAGCGGGAGGGTTGAGACCCAGTACTTC.

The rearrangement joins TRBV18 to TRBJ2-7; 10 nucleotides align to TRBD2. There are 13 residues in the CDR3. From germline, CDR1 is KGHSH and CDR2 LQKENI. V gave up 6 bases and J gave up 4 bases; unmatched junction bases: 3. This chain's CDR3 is CASSSGGVYEQYF. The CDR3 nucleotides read TGTGCCAGCTCGAGCGGGGGGGTATACGAGCAGTACTTC.

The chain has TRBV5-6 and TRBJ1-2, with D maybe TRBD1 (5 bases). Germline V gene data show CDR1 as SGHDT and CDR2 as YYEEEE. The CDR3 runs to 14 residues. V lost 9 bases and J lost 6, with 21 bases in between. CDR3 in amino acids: CATVSTDRQDGYTF. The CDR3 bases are TGTGCCACAGTTTCTACAGACAGACAAGATGGCTACACCTTC.

CDR3 sequence: CASSFGDRSYEQYF. The CDR3 coding sequence is TGTGCCAGCAGTTTCGGGGACAGATCCTACGAGCAGTACTTC. The chain links TRBV28 to TRBJ2-7; 7 nucleotides match TRBD1. This CDR3 is built from 14 residues. The germline gives CDR1 MDHEN, CDR2 SYDVKM. Losses at the gene ends were 3 bases for V and 1 base for J; bases not matched to a gene: 3.

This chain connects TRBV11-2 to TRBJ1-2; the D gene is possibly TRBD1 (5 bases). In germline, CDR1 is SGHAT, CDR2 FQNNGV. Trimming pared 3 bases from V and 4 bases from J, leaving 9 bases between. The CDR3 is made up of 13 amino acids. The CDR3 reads CASSFQGSYGYTF. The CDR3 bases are TGTGCCAGCAGCTTTCAGGGTTCCTATGGCTACACCTTC. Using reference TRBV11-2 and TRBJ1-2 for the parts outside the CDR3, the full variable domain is EAGVAQSPRYKIIEKRQSVAFWCNPISGHATLYWYQQILGQGPKLLIQFQNNGVVDDSQLPKDRFSAERLKGVDSTLKIQPAKLEDSAVYLCASSFQGSYGYTFGSGTRLTVV.

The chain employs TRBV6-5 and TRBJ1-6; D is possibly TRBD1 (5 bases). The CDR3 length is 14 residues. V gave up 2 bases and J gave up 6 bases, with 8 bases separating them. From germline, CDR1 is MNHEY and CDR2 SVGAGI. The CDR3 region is CASSYGTSNSPLHF. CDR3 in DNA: TGTGCCAGCAGTTACGGGACTAGTAATTCACCCCTCCACTTT.

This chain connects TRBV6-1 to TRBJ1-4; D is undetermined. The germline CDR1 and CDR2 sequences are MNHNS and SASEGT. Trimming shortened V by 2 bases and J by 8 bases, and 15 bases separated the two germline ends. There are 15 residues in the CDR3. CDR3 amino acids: CASSEWEGLGEKLFF. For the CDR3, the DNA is TGTGCCAGCAGTGAATGGGAGGGCCTAGGGGAAAAACTGTTTTTT.

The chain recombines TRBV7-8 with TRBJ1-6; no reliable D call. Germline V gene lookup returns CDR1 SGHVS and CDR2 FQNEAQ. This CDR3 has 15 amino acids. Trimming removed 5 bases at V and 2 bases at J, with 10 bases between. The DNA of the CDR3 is TGTGCCAGCAGCCCTCAGCTAGCCTATAATTCACCCCTCCACTTT. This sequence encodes CASSPQLAYNSPLHF.

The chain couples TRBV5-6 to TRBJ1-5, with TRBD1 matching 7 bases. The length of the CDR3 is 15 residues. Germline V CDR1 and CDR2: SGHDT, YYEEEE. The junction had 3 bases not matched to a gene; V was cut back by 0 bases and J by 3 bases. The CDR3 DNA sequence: TGTGCCAGCAGCTTGGCCAGGGGGTACAATCAGCCCCAGCATTTT. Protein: CASSLARGYNQPQHF.

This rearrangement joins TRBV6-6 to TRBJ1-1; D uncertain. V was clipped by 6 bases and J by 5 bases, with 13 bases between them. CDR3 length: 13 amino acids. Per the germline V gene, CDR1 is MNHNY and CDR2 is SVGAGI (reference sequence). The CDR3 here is CASRVGRETEAFF. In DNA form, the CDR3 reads TGTGCCAGCAGGGTAGGACGGGAGACTGAAGCTTTCTTT.

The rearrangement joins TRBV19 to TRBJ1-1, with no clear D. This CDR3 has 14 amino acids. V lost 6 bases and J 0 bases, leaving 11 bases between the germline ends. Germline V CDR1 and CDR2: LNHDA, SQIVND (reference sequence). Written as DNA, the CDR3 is TGTGCCAGTAGGCCGGGAGATATGAACACTGAAGCTTTCTTT. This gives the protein CASRPGDMNTEAFF.

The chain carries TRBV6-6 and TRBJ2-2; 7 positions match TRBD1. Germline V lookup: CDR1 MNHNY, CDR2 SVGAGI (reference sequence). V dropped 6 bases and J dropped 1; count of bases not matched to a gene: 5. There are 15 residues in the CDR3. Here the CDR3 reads CASRTGQRNTGELFF. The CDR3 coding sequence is TGTGCCAGCAGGACGGGACAGAGGAACACCGGGGAGCTGTTTTTT.

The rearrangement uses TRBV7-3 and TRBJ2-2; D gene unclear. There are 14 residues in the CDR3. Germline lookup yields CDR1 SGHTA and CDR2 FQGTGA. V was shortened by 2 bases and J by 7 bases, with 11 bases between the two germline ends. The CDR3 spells CASSLGGSHGELFF. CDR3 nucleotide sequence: TGTGCCAGCAGCTTAGGCGGTTCTCACGGGGAGCTGTTTTTT.

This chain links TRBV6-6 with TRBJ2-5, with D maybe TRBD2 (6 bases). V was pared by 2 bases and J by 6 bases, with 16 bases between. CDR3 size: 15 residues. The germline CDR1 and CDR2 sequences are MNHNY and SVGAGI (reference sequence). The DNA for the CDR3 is TGTGCCAGCAGTTACGGCGGGGAGAGTGGGAAGACCCAGTACTTC. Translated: CASSYGGESGKTQYF.

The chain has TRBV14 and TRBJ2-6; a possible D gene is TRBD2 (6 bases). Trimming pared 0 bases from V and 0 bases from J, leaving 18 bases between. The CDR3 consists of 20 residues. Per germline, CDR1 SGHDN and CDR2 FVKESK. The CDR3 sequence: CASSQEWGVPSPSGANVLTF. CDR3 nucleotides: TGTGCCAGCAGCCAAGAATGGGGGGTGCCTTCCCCCTCTGGGGCCAACGTCCTGACTTTC.

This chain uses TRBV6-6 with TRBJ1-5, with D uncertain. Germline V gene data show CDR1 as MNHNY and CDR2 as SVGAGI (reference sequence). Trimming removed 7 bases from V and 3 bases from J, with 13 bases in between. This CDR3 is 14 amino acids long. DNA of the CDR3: TGTGCCAGCACTACAGTTCCGTCCAATCAGCCCCAGCATTTT. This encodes CASTTVPSNQPQHF.

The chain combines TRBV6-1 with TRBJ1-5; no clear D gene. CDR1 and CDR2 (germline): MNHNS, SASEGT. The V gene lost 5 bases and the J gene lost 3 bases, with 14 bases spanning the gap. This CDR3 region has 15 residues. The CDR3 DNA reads TGTGCCAGCAGTTTTAGAGGGTCGCCCAATCAGCCCCAGCATTTT. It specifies CASSFRGSPNQPQHF.

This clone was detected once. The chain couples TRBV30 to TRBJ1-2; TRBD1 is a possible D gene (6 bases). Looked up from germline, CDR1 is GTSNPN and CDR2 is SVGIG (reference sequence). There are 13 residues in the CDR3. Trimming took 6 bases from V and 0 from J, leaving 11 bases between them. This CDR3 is CACYRDTNYGYTF. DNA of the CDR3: TGTGCCTGTTACAGGGATACTAACTATGGCTACACCTTC. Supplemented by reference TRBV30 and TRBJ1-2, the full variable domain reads SQTIHQWPATLVQPVGSPLSLECTVEGTSNPNLYWYRQAAGRGLQLLFYSVGIGQISSEVPQNLSASRPQDRQFILSSKKLLLSDSGFYLCACYRDTNYGYTFGSGTRLTVV.

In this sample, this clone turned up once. For the CDR3, the DNA is TGTGCCAGCAACGCCGAGGGACTAGCGGGAGCCGTGGGTGAGCAGTTCTTC. This gives the protein CASNAEGLAGAVGEQFF. V and J are TRBV28 and TRBJ2-1; TRBD2 aligns across 14 bases. Germline V lookup: CDR1 MDHEN, CDR2 SYDVKM. The CDR3 has 17 amino acids. V lost 7 bases, J lost 9 bases, and 14 bases stayed unmatched. Supplemented by reference TRBV28 and TRBJ2-1, the full variable domain reads DVKVTQSSRYLVKRTGEKVFLECVQDMDHENMFWYRQDPGLGLRLIYFSYDVKMKEKGDIPEGYSVSREKKERFSLILESASTNQTSMYLCASNAEGLAGAVGEQFFGPGTRLTVL.

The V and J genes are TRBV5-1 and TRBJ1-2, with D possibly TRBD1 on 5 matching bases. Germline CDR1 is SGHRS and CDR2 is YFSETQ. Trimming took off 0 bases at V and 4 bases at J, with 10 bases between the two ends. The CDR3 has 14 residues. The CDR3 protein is CASSLDTTGYGYTF. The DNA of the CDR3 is TGCGCCAGCAGCTTGGATACTACAGGCTATGGCTACACCTTC.

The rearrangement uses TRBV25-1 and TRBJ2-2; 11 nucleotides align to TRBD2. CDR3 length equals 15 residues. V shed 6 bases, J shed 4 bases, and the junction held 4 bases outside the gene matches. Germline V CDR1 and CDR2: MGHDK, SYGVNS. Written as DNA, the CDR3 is TGTGCCAGCAGCTCAACTAGCGGGAGCACCGGGGAGCTGTTTTTT. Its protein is CASSSTSGSTGELFF.

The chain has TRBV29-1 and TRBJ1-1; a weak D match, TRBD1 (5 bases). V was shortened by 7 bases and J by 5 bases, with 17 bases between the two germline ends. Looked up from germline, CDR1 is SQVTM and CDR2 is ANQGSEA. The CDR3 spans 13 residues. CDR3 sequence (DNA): TGCAGCGCCCAGTCGGGGGGGACGACTGAAGCTTTCTTT. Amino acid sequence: CSAQSGGTTEAFF.

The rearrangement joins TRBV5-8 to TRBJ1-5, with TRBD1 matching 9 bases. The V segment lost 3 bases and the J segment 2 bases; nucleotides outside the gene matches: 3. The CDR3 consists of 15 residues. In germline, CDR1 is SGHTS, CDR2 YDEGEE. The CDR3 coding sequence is TGTGCCAGCAGCTCTCGGACAGGGGGCAATCAGCCCCAGCATTTT. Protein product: CASSSRTGGNQPQHF.

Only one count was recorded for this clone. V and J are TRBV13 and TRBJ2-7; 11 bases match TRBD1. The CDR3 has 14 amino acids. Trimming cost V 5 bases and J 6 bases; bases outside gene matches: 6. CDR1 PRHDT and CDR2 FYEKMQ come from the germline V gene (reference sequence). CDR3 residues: CASSDGTGGSEQYF. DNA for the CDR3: TGTGCCAGCAGCGATGGGACAGGGGGAAGCGAGCAGTACTTC. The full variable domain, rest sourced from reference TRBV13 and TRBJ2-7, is AAGVIQSPRHLIKEKRETATLKCYPIPRHDTVYWYQQGPGQDPQFLISFYEKMQSDKGSIPDRFSAQQFSDYHSELNMSSLELGDSALYFCASSDGTGGSEQYFGPGTRLTVT.